This entry concerns a single T cell receptor beta chain. Its specificity is unknown. There are 16 residues in the CDR3. The germline V gene encodes CDR1 SGHNT and CDR2 YYREEE (reference sequence). The V gene lost 0 bases and the J gene lost 0 bases, with 9 bases spanning the gap. This entry belongs to a study of T cell responses to AZD1222 COVID-19 vaccine. Profiled with immunoSEQ multiplex PCR; TCRdb holds only in-frame clones, not every one. The table lists about 140,000 clones, just under 95% of them singletons, with around 12% in the top ten. Whole-study results and caveats: Donors skewed white British and female; clonal diversity was possibly underestimated. Compared with day 0, the breadth and depth of the Spike-specific TCR repertoire rose significantly after two doses of AZD1222.

This receptor was taken from an adult who had recovered from COVID-19. This sequence joins TRBV5-4 and TRBJ1-4; unclear D gene. The specimen comprised peripheral blood, sampled after recovery from COVID-19. This CDR3 is CASSLGGAATNEKLFF. The CDR3, as DNA: TGTGCCAGCAGCTTGGGGGGAGCTGCAACTAATGAAAAACTGTTTTTT.